The 14 T cell receptor beta chains below were found in one sample sequenced in a study of blood T cell repertoires in COVID-19. Clones were read by immunoSEQ multiplex PCR, and TCRdb kept only the in-frame ones, dropping some. Seen here are approximately 250,000 clones, 84% observed once, and the top ten hold approximately 9%. Input material: peripheral blood. Source of these receptors: a human donor in a cohort sampled during active COVID-19.

The chain uses TRBV6-6 and TRBJ2-7; perhaps TRBD2 as D (6 bases). Per the germline V gene, CDR1 is MNHNY and CDR2 is SVGAGI (reference sequence). The CDR3 is 13 residues long. V lost 7 bases and J 6 bases, leaving 16 bases between the germline ends. CDR3 amino acids: CASTPTGDGEQYF. The CDR3 DNA follows: TGTGCCAGCACCCCTACGGGGGATGGCGAGCAGTACTTC.

This chain joins TRBV5-6 and TRBJ1-4; no firm D call. The CDR3 covers 13 residues. The germline gives CDR1 SGHDT, CDR2 YYEEEE. V shed 2 bases and J shed 8 bases, with 10 bases lying between them. The CDR3 bases are TGTGCCAGCAGCTTAACGGGAAGAGAAAAACTGTTTTTT. It yields the protein CASSLTGREKLFF. The full variable domain, with the rest looked up from reference TRBV5-6 and TRBJ1-4, is DAGVTQSPTHLIKTRGQQVTLRCSPKSGHDTVSWYQQALGQGPQFIFQYYEEEERQRGNFPDRFSGHQFPNYSSELNVNALLLGDSALYLCASSLTGREKLFFGSGTQLSVL.

The chain combines TRBV7-2 with TRBJ2-7; D remains unclear. The CDR3 runs 14 residues. CDR1 is SGHTA, CDR2 FQGNSA, per germline. The V and J ends lost 2 bases and 4 bases respectively, with 12 bases between them. This chain's CDR3 is CASSLRPSLYEQYF. The CDR3 nucleotides read TGTGCCAGCAGCTTAAGGCCTAGTTTGTACGAGCAGTACTTC.

This sequence joins TRBV3-1 (or the pseudogene TRBV3-2) and TRBJ2-1; no firm D call. The CDR3 contains 15 residues. Germline V CDR1 and CDR2: LGHDT, YNNKEL (reference sequence). V lost 0 bases and J lost 6, with 12 bases in between. This chain's CDR3 is CASSQDPTAINEQFF. DNA for the CDR3: TGTGCCAGCAGCCAAGACCCGACTGCAATCAATGAGCAGTTCTTC.

CDR3 protein: CASSSNLAGGLYEQYF. The CDR3 bases are TGTGCCAGCAGCTCCAACCTAGCGGGAGGGCTCTACGAGCAGTACTTC. The chain has TRBV7-8 and TRBJ2-7; 12 nucleotides match TRBD2. The CDR3 extends over 16 amino acids. Germline V gene lookup returns CDR1 SGHVS and CDR2 FQNEAQ. V shed 4 bases, J shed 3 bases, and the junction held 7 bases outside the gene matches.

V usage is TRBV5-3 and J usage is TRBJ2-7; D may be TRBD2 (6 bases). Being an ORF, TRBV5-3 has a function that is uncertain. Trimming removed 1 base at V and 5 bases at J, with 22 bases between. There are 17 residues in the CDR3. The CDR3 DNA sequence: TGTGCCAGAAGCTTGAGTAACGTGGGGGGTTGGTCCCACGAGCAGTACTTC. Its translation: CARSLSNVGGWSHEQYF.

The chain uses TRBV6-1 and TRBJ1-2, with D perhaps TRBD1 (6 bases). This CDR3 comprises 16 residues. V was clipped by 0 bases and J by 8 bases, with 19 bases between them. Germline assignment: CDR1 MNHNS and CDR2 SASEGT. The CDR3 here is CASSEAKGRGGVGYTF. DNA for the CDR3: TGTGCCAGCAGTGAAGCTAAGGGTAGGGGGGGCGTAGGCTACACCTTC.

V is TRBV3-1 (or the pseudogene TRBV3-2) and J is TRBJ2-7, with 7 positions matching TRBD2. Germline V CDR1 and CDR2: LGHDT, YNNKEL (reference sequence). V lost 1 base to trimming and J lost 1 base; unmatched junction nucleotides: 7. CDR3 size: 16 residues. The CDR3 bases are TGTGCCAGCAGCCAAGCCCCCGGGGGGATATCCTACGAGCAGTACTTC. This sequence encodes CASSQAPGGISYEQYF.

V usage is TRBV19 and J usage is TRBJ1-2; 10 bases match TRBD1. This CDR3 contains 15 residues. Germline V gives CDR1 LNHDA, CDR2 SQIVND (reference sequence). After removal of 3 bases from V and 7 bases from J, the junction contained 8 bases not matched to a gene. CDR3: CASSMMRQGAGGYTF. The CDR3 nucleotides read TGTGCCAGTAGTATGATGAGACAGGGGGCAGGTGGCTACACCTTC. The full variable domain, completed using reference TRBV19 and TRBJ1-2, is DGGITQSPKYLFRKEGQNVTLSCEQNLNHDAMYWYRQDPGQGLRLIYYSQIVNDFQKGDIAEGYSVSREKKESFPLTVTSAQKNPTAFYLCASSMMRQGAGGYTFGSGTRLTVV.

The chain joins TRBV15 to TRBJ1-1; D not resolved. V was cut by 1 base and J by 1 base, with 7 bases left in between. Per germline, CDR1 LNHNV and CDR2 YYDKDF (reference sequence). CDR3 length: 14 residues. The CDR3 loop is CATSRVAGNTEAFF. The CDR3 nucleotides read TGTGCCACCAGCAGAGTGGCAGGGAACACTGAAGCTTTCTTT.

This clone has just a few counts. This chain uses TRBV5-1 with TRBJ1-1; 7 bases line up with TRBD1. CDR1 is SGHRS and CDR2 is YFSETQ in the germline V gene. The CDR3 spans 15 residues. V dropped 2 bases and J dropped 9; count of bases not matched to a gene: 13. The CDR3 DNA sequence: TGCGCCAGCAGCTTAAGTCCTGGGACAGAGAAAAAAGCTTTCTTT. Its translation is CASSLSPGTEKKAFF. Combining the CDR3 with reference TRBV5-1 and TRBJ1-1 gives the whole variable domain KAGVTQTPRYLIKTRGQQVTLSCSPISGHRSVSWYQQTPGQGLQFLFEYFSETQRNKGNFPGRFSGRQFSNSRSEMNVSTLELGDSALYLCASSLSPGTEKKAFFGQGTRLTVV.

The CDR3 spells CASSLERGEQYF. In nucleotides, the CDR3 is TGTGCCAGCAGCTTGGAGCGGGGGGAGCAGTACTTC. The chain links TRBV7-6 to TRBJ2-7, with 8 bases lining up with TRBD2. V gave up 3 bases and J gave up 7 bases; unmatched junction bases: 2. Per germline, CDR1 SGHVS and CDR2 FNYEAQ. The CDR3 is 12 amino acids.

The chain couples TRBV6-5 to TRBJ2-7; TRBD1 aligns across 9 bases. The V segment lost 6 bases and the J segment 2 bases; nucleotides outside the gene matches: 5. From germline, CDR1 is MNHEY and CDR2 SVGAGI. The CDR3 loop spans 14 amino acids. CDR3 protein: CASSRQGGAYEQYF. CDR3 DNA: TGTGCCAGCAGCCGACAGGGGGGGGCCTACGAGCAGTACTTC.

The chain has TRBV6-1 and TRBJ2-7; the match to TRBD2 covers 7 bases. V gave up 3 bases and J gave up 3 bases; unmatched junction bases: 8. The CDR3 covers 15 residues. The germline gives CDR1 MNHNS, CDR2 SASEGT. The CDR3 DNA is TGTGCCAGCAGTGAGGGGGGAGCGGGATACTACGAGCAGTACTTC. This encodes CASSEGGAGYYEQYF.